These 31 T cell receptor beta chains came from one sample sequenced in a study of T cell changes during pregnancy in multiple sclerosis. The assay was immunoSEQ multiplex PCR, and TCRdb's table has in-frame clones only and misses some. The data contain approximately 63,000 clones, 93% of them seen just once; the ten biggest clones take up less than 3.5%. The sequencing used CD8+ T cells from peripheral blood mononuclear cells, collected in the third trimester of pregnancy. The origin of the receptors is a female donor with multiple sclerosis, enrolled in a pregnancy study.

This chain uses TRBV4-1 with TRBJ2-7; TRBD1 is a possible D gene (6 bases). This CDR3 comprises 15 residues. CDR1 is MGHRA and CDR2 is YSYEKL in the germline V gene. V lost 4 bases and J lost 3, with 16 bases in between. The CDR3 protein is CASSPRGGTGYEQYF. CDR3 sequence (DNA): TGCGCCAGCAGCCCACGAGGGGGTACTGGCTACGAGCAGTACTTC.

The chain is built from TRBV6-5 and TRBJ2-7; the match to TRBD2 covers 9 bases. CDR1 and CDR2 (germline): MNHEY, SVGAGI. The CDR3 has 15 residues. V lost 0 bases and J lost 4; bases outside the gene matches: 4. The CDR3 loop reads CASSYSPSGTYEQYF. Here the CDR3 DNA reads TGTGCCAGCAGTTACTCCCCTAGCGGGACTTACGAGCAGTACTTC.

This chain uses TRBV5-1 with TRBJ1-1, with D perhaps TRBD1 (6 bases). Per the germline V gene, CDR1 is SGHRS and CDR2 is YFSETQ. The CDR3 is made up of 13 amino acids. The V gene lost 3 bases and the J gene lost 0 bases, with 6 bases spanning the gap. CDR3 sequence (DNA): TGCGCCAGCAGCTGGACAGTGAACACTGAAGCTTTCTTT. This translates into CASSWTVNTEAFF.

The chain couples TRBV7-9 to TRBJ1-2; TRBD1 matches 8 bases. The CDR3 sequence is 14 residues long. CDR1 and CDR2 from the germline V gene are SEHNR and FQNEAQ (reference sequence). The junction had 1 base not matched to a gene; V was cut back by 0 bases and J by 4 bases. This chain's CDR3 is CASSLAGTGYGYTF. As DNA, the CDR3 is TGTGCCAGCAGCTTAGCGGGGACAGGCTATGGCTACACCTTC.

The chain recombines TRBV5-6 with TRBJ1-5, with D possibly being TRBD1 (6 bases). The CDR3 runs 16 residues. CDR1 SGHDT and CDR2 YYEEEE come from the germline V gene. Trimming took 1 base from V and 0 from J, leaving 11 bases between them. The chain's CDR3 is CASSLRGSGSNQPQHF. The CDR3, as DNA: TGTGCCAGCAGCTTGAGGGGGTCAGGTAGCAATCAGCCCCAGCATTTT.

The chain couples TRBV6-1 to TRBJ1-2, with 7 bases matching TRBD1. The CDR3 has 15 amino acids. Trimming took 2 bases from V and 3 from J; bases not matched to a gene: 6. The germline gives CDR1 MNHNS, CDR2 SASEGT. The CDR3 spells CASSELRTGDYGYTF. The CDR3 DNA reads as TGTGCCAGCAGTGAACTAAGGACAGGTGACTATGGCTACACCTTC.

This chain links TRBV6-1 with TRBJ1-5, with a possible D match to TRBD1 (6 bases). V lost 5 bases, J lost 5 bases, and 7 bases lay in between. The CDR3 is 12 residues long. The V gene's germline CDR1 is MNHNS and CDR2 SASEGT. The CDR3 is CASSHRDQPQHF. The CDR3 DNA sequence: TGTGCCAGCAGTCACAGGGATCAGCCCCAGCATTTT.

This clone was detected once. V is TRBV6-1 and J is TRBJ2-7; 12 nucleotides agree with TRBD1. The CDR3 covers 15 residues. The V segment lost 3 bases and the J segment 0 bases; nucleotides outside the gene matches: 0. Germline V gives CDR1 MNHNS, CDR2 SASEGT. The CDR3 DNA reads as TGTGCCAGCAGTGAGGGACAGGGGGCCTCCTACGAGCAGTACTTC. Its protein is CASSEGQGASYEQYF.

The chain combines TRBV27 with TRBJ2-7, with a possible D match to TRBD1 (6 bases). CDR3 length equals 14 residues. Germline V gene sequence: CDR1 MNHEY, CDR2 SMNVEV (reference sequence). The V and J ends lost 3 bases and 2 bases respectively, with 11 bases between them. The DNA of the CDR3 is TGTGCCAGCAGTTTTTGGGACAACCCCTACGAGCAGTACTTC. This codes for CASSFWDNPYEQYF.

This clone was recorded only once. This chain links TRBV19 with TRBJ2-7, with D tentatively TRBD1 (6 bases). Trimming took 8 bases from V and 1 from J, leaving 15 bases between them. Germline assignment: CDR1 LNHDA and CDR2 SQIVND (reference sequence). The CDR3 loop spans 14 amino acids. CDR3 coding DNA: TGTGCCAGTCGGACAGCCCATGCGTCCTACGAGCAGTACTTC. It encodes CASRTAHASYEQYF.

This chain links TRBV4-1 with TRBJ1-4; D is unresolved. The germline CDR1 and CDR2 sequences are MGHRA and YSYEKL. The germline V and J ends were trimmed by 3 bases and 6 bases, with 20 bases remaining between them. This CDR3 has 17 residues. The CDR3 nucleotides are TGCGCCAGCAGCCATCCTATACGGGAAAGGATTGATGAAAAACTGTTTTTT. Protein product: CASSHPIRERIDEKLFF.

This rearrangement joins TRBV9 to TRBJ1-1; 7 nucleotides line up with TRBD1. The CDR3 runs to 15 residues. Germline V gene data show CDR1 as SGDLS and CDR2 as YYNGEE. V was clipped by 6 bases and J by 3 bases; unmatched bases: 11. CDR3 in amino acids: CASKPPWTGDTEAFF. The CDR3 nucleotides are TGTGCCAGCAAGCCCCCCTGGACAGGAGACACTGAAGCTTTCTTT.

This rearrangement joins TRBV27 to TRBJ2-7; 8 nucleotides line up with TRBD1. V shed 1 base and J 2 bases; nucleotides not matched to a gene: 4. The CDR3 is 15 residues long. Germline loops: CDR1 MNHEY, CDR2 SMNVEV (reference sequence). This CDR3 is CASSLLQGVAYEQYF. The CDR3 DNA reads as TGTGCCAGCAGTTTATTACAGGGGGTCGCCTACGAGCAGTACTTC.

The chain has TRBV5-6 and TRBJ2-1, with D maybe TRBD2 (6 bases). In germline, CDR1 is SGHDT, CDR2 YYEEEE. V was pared by 1 base and J by 3 bases, with 14 bases between. The CDR3 is made up of 16 amino acids. CDR3 in amino acids: CASSLIGAGLYNEQFF. The CDR3 DNA is TGTGCCAGCAGCTTGATAGGGGCGGGACTCTACAATGAGCAGTTCTTC.

The chain couples TRBV30 to TRBJ1-1; D remains unclear. The CDR3 spans 14 residues. The germline V gene encodes CDR1 GTSNPN and CDR2 SVGIG (reference sequence). V lost 0 bases and J 0 bases, leaving 8 bases between the germline ends. The CDR3: CAWSVDGVNTEAFF. In DNA form, the CDR3 reads TGTGCCTGGAGTGTTGACGGGGTGAACACTGAAGCTTTCTTT.

The table lists this clone with a count of one. This chain uses TRBV13 with TRBJ2-2; TRBD2 aligns across 7 bases. Germline V gives CDR1 PRHDT, CDR2 FYEKMQ (reference sequence). This CDR3 spans 15 amino acids. The trim removed 2 bases at V and 6 bases at J, leaving 6 bases unmatched. Written as DNA, the CDR3 is TGTGCCAGCAGCTTATGGGGGAGGGCCGCCGGGGAGCTGTTTTTT. This gives the protein CASSLWGRAAGELFF.

In DNA, the CDR3 is TGTGCCAGCAGTGAAGGGGGCAGGGGCTACACCTTC. Its translation: CASSEGGRGYTF. The chain links TRBV25-1 to TRBJ1-2; D possibly corresponds to TRBD1 (6 bases). CDR1 and CDR2 (germline): MGHDK, SYGVNS. The CDR3 runs to 12 residues. V was cut by 2 bases and J by 8 bases, with 9 bases left in between.

Turning to this clone: One end of the junction varies from germline; a read error may be responsible. CDR3 nucleotides: TGCGCCAGCAACCCGCAGGGCCCGAACCCTGAAGCTTTCTTT. As protein: CASNPQGPNPEAFF. This chain uses TRBV5-1 with TRBJ1-1, with D possibly being TRBD1 (5 bases). This CDR3 has 14 amino acids. Looked up from germline, CDR1 is SGHRS and CDR2 is YFSETQ.

V and J are TRBV7-6 and TRBJ2-3, with D perhaps TRBD2 (6 bases). The CDR3 has 15 residues. Between the trimmed V and J ends, which lost 7 bases and 0 bases, there was a span of 14 bases. CDR1 and CDR2 from the germline V gene are SGHVS and FNYEAQ. CDR3 DNA sequence: TGTGCCAGCACCCCGACTAGGACGAGCACAGATACGCAGTATTTT. It is translated as CASTPTRTSTDTQYF.

The V call is TRBV5-5, the J call TRBJ2-1; D may be TRBD1 (6 bases). Germline CDR1 is SGHKS and CDR2 is YYEKEE (reference sequence). V lost 4 bases, J lost 8 bases, and 10 bases lay in between. The CDR3 sequence is 12 residues long. Here the CDR3 DNA reads TGTGCCAGCAGCCTACAGGGCCATGAGCAGTTCTTC. This sequence encodes CASSLQGHEQFF.

This CDR3 is CASSLGGGRDNEQFF. CDR3 nucleotide sequence: TGTGCCAGCAGCTTGGGTGGCGGCAGGGACAATGAGCAGTTCTTC. The chain is built from TRBV5-4 and TRBJ2-1; the D gene is possibly TRBD1 (5 bases). Germline assignment: CDR1 SGHNT and CDR2 YYREEE (reference sequence). Trimming stripped 0 bases from V and 5 bases from J, with 12 bases between. This CDR3 is 15 amino acids long.

The chain is built from TRBV7-6 and TRBJ2-1; TRBD2 aligns across 7 bases. V lost 5 bases and J lost 3; bases outside the gene matches: 4. The CDR3 is 14 residues long. CDR1 is SGHVS, CDR2 FNYEAQ, per germline. The DNA of the CDR3 is TGTGCCAGCAGCCCCGCGGGAGTCTACAATGAGCAGTTCTTC. It specifies CASSPAGVYNEQFF.

The rearrangement uses TRBV11-2 and TRBJ2-1, with unresolved D. The CDR3 is made up of 14 amino acids. Germline-derived CDR1 and CDR2 are SGHAT and FQNNGV. The V end was cut by 1 base, the J end by 2 bases, with 6 bases between. CDR3 residues: CASSLGGPYNEQFF. The CDR3 DNA is TGTGCCAGCAGCTTAGGCGGCCCCTACAATGAGCAGTTCTTC.

As for this clone: The same CDR3 can be traced to other DNA sequences in this sample. The V and J genes are TRBV27 and TRBJ2-7; tentative D call: TRBD1 (5 bases). Looked up from germline, CDR1 is MNHEY and CDR2 is SMNVEV (reference sequence). V was trimmed by 3 bases and J by 3 bases, leaving 9 bases between them. The CDR3 has 13 amino acids. In DNA form, the CDR3 reads TGTGCCAGCAGTTTTGGGCAGGGCTACGAGCAGTACTTC. It codes for CASSFGQGYEQYF.

The chain joins TRBV25-1 to TRBJ2-2; a possible D gene is TRBD2 (5 bases). Germline V gene data show CDR1 as MGHDK and CDR2 as SYGVNS. Trimming cost V 7 bases and J 2 bases, with 11 bases left between them. The CDR3 extends over 14 amino acids. DNA of the CDR3: TGTGCCAGCACTGGGAGAGGAAACACCGGGGAGCTGTTTTTT. Protein product: CASTGRGNTGELFF.

The chain has TRBV5-4 and TRBJ1-1, with D possibly TRBD1 on 6 matching bases. Trimming stripped 4 bases from V and 5 bases from J, with 18 bases between. The CDR3 contains 15 residues. Germline V lookup: CDR1 SGHNT, CDR2 YYREEE (reference sequence). CDR3 sequence reads: CASSLLYRGATEAFF. The CDR3 DNA sequence: TGTGCCAGCAGCCTATTATATCGGGGGGCGACTGAAGCTTTCTTT.

The CDR3 protein is CASSGNLISYNEQFF. CDR3 sequence (DNA): TGTGCCAGCTCGGGCAATCTCATCTCCTACAATGAGCAGTTCTTC. This chain links TRBV18 with TRBJ2-1; the D is unclear. V lost 6 bases, J lost 0 bases, and 12 bases lay in between. Germline loops: CDR1 KGHSH, CDR2 LQKENI. The CDR3 totals 15 residues.

This clone was detected only once. The chain is built from TRBV7-3 and TRBJ2-3; TRBD1 might be the D (6 bases). The V end lost 5 bases, the J end lost 2 bases, and 11 bases lay between the germline ends. Germline V lookup: CDR1 SGHTA, CDR2 FQGTGA. The CDR3 loop spans 14 amino acids. CDR3 in amino acids: CASSLGQPTDTQYF. The CDR3, as DNA: TGTGCCAGCAGCCTCGGACAGCCCACAGATACGCAGTATTTT.

The chain is built from TRBV5-1 and TRBJ2-1, with TRBD2 as a possible D gene (6 bases). Trimming stripped 0 bases from V and 4 bases from J, with 23 bases between. CDR3 length: 19 residues. CDR1 and CDR2 from the germline V gene are SGHRS and YFSETQ. CDR3 nucleotides: TGCGCCAGCAGCTTGGACCCGAGCGTTAGGGGAGGAGTATACAATGAGCAGTTCTTC. Its translation: CASSLDPSVRGGVYNEQFF.

V usage is TRBV15 and J usage is TRBJ2-4, with 12 bases fitting TRBD1. Germline CDR1 reads LNHNV; CDR2 reads YYDKDF (reference sequence). This CDR3 region has 15 residues. V was pared by 8 bases and J by 7 bases, with 9 bases of the junction left unmatched. The chain's CDR3 is CATGLGQGALNIQYF. The CDR3 bases are TGTGCCACCGGACTGGGACAGGGGGCTTTGAACATTCAGTACTTC.

The chain couples TRBV5-4 to TRBJ2-5; D is unresolved. Trimming shortened V by 6 bases and J by 3 bases, and 15 bases separated the two germline ends. CDR3 length: 14 residues. From germline, CDR1 is SGHNT and CDR2 YYREEE (reference sequence). CDR3 DNA sequence: TGTGCCAGCACTTCGGGTCCTTTAAAAGAGACCCAGTACTTC. This codes for CASTSGPLKETQYF.